This T cell receptor beta chain was sequenced in a study of blood T cells in healthy people across ages. Then a second PCR, running about 7 to 11 cycles, was carried out with a sample-barcoded 5' primer and a J-beta primer mix. TCRdb re-analysed the 5' RACE reads in MiXCR, keeping a single row per CDR3 protein. The repertoire holds under 850,000 distinct CDR3 sequences, around 36% seen once, with approximately 12% in the top ten. The CDR3 sequence is 17 residues long. The V gene end was trimmed by 4 bases and the J gene end by 3 bases; junction bases not matched to a gene: 9. Germline CDR1 LGHNA, CDR2 YSLEER. This clonotype was observed a single time.

The sequence was obtained from a man younger than 35 in good health. The rearrangement joins TRBV4-3 to TRBJ1-1; TRBD1 aligns across 12 bases. The sequenced sample consisted of blood. DNA of the CDR3: TGCGCCAGCAGCCTCGAAGTGGGACAGGGGGCTCACACTGAAGCTTTCTTT. Amino acid sequence: CASSLEVGQGAHTEAFF.